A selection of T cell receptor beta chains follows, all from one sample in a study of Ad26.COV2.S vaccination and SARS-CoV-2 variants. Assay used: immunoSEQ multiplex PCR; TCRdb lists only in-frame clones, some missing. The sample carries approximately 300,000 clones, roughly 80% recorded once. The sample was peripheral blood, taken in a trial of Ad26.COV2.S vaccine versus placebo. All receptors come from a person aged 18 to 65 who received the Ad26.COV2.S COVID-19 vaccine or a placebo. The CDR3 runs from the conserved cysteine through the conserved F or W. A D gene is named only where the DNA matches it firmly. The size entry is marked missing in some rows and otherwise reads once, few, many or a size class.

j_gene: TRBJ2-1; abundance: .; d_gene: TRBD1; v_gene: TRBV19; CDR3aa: CASSILDRDYNEQFF; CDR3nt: TGTGCCAGTAGTATATTGGACAGGGACTACAATGAGCAGTTCTTC
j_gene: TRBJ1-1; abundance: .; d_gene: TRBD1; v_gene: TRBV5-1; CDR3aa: CASSLDGTGKNTEAFF; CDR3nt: TGCGCCAGCAGCTTGGACGGGACAGGAAAGAACACTGAAGCTTTCTTT
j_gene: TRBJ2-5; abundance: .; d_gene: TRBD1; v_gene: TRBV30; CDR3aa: CAWTGGGETQYF; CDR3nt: TGTGCCTGGACAGGGGGCGGAGAGACCCAGTACTTC
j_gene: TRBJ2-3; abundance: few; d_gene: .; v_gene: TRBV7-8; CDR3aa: CASIKRRAGTDTQYF; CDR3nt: TGTGCCAGCATTAAGCGGCGGGCAGGCACAGATACGCAGTATTTT
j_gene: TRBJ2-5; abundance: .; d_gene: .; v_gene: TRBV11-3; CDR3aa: CASSLQGSETQYF; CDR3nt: TGTGCCAGCAGCTTACAGGGGTCAGAGACCCAGTACTTC
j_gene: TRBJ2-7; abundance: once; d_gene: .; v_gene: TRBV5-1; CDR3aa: CASSLGSMGIYEQYF; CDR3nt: TGCGCCAGCAGCTTGGGATCGATGGGCATCTACGAGCAGTACTTC
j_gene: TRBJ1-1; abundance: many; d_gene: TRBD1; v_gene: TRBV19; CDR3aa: CATTSRDRTNTEAFF; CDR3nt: TGTGCCACCACTAGTCGGGACAGAACGAACACTGAAGCTTTCTTT
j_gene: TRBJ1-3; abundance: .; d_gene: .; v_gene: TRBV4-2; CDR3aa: CASSQYRGGTGGNTIYF; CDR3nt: TGTGCCAGCAGCCAGTATCGAGGGGGTACCGGTGGAAACACCATATATTTT
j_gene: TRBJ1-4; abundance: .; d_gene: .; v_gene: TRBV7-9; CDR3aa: CAEQESTNEKLFF; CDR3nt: TGTGCCGAACAGGAGTCTACTAATGAAAAACTGTTTTTT
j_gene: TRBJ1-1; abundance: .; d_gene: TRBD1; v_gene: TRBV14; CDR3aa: CASSQDWTGGEAFF; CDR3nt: TGTGCCAGCAGCCAAGATTGGACAGGCGGGGAAGCTTTCTTT
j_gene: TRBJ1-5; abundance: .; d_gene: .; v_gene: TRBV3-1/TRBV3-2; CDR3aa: CASSQVGHQPQHF; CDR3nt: TGTGCCAGCAGCCAAGTAGGACATCAGCCCCAGCATTTT
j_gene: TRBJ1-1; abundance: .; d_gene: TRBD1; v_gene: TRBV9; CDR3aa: CASSKQGALNTEAFF; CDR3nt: TGTGCCAGCAGCAAACAGGGGGCTTTGAACACTGAAGCTTTCTTT
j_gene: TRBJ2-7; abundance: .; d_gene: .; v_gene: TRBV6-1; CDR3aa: CASSGGTAIGIYEQYF; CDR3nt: TGTGCCAGCAGTGGGGGGACGGCTATAGGGATCTACGAGCAGTACTTC
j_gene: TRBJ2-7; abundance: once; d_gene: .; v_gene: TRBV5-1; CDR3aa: CASSPGTVYEQYF; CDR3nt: TGCGCCAGCAGCCCGGGGACCGTCTACGAGCAGTACTTC
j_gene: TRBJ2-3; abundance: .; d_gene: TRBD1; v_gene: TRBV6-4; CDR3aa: CASRQGARTDTQYF; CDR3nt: TGTGCCAGCAGACAGGGGGCGCGGACAGATACGCAGTATTTT
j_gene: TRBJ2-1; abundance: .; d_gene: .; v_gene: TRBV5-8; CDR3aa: CAGPKRSYNEQFF; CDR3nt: TGTGCGGGGCCGAAGAGGTCCTACAATGAGCAGTTCTTC
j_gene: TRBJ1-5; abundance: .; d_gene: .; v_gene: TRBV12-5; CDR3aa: CASGLSVRNQPQHF; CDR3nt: TGTGCTAGTGGTTTATCGGTTCGCAATCAGCCCCAGCATTTT
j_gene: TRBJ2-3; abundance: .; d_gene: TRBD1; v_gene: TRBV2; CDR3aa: CASSLIQGHADTQYF; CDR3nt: TGTGCCAGCAGTCTCATACAGGGGCATGCAGATACGCAGTATTTT
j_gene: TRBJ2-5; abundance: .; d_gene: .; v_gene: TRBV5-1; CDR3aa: CASSLEWPEETQYF; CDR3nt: TGCGCCAGCAGCTTGGAGTGGCCTGAAGAGACCCAGTACTTC
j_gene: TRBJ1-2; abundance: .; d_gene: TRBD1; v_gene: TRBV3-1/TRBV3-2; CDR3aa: CASSPGQGDYGYTF; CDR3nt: TGTGCCAGCAGCCCCGGACAGGGTGACTATGGCTACACCTTC
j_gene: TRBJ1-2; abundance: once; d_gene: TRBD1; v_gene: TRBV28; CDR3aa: CASTSGGQGRDGYTF; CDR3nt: TGTGCCAGCACCTCAGGGGGGCAGGGAAGGGATGGCTACACCTTC
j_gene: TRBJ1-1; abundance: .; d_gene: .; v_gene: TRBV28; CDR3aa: CASSSRSPPEAFF; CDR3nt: TGTGCCAGCAGTTCTCGTAGTCCACCTGAAGCTTTCTTT
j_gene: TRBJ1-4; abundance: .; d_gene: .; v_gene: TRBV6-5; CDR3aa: CASLAWEAGNEKLFF; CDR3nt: TGTGCCAGCCTCGCTTGGGAGGCCGGTAATGAAAAACTGTTTTTT
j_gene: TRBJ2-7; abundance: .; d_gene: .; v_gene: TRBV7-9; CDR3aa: CASSLDGSRYF; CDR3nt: TGTGCCAGCAGCTTAGATGGGAGTCGGTACTTC
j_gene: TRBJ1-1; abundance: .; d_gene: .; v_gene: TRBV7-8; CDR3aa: CASSSGQRKTEAFF; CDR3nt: TGTGCCAGCAGCTCAGGACAGCGGAAAACTGAAGCTTTCTTT
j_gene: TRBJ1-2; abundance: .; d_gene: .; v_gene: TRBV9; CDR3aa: CASSADNSDSYGYTF; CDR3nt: TGTGCCAGCAGCGCTGATAACAGCGATTCCTATGGCTACACCTTC
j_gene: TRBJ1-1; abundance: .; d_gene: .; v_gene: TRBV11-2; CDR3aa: CASSLRAAGNTEAFF; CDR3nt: TGTGCCAGCAGCTTACGGGCAGCAGGGAACACTGAAGCTTTCTTT
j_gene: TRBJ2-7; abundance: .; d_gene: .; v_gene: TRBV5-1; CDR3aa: CASSLTATERQYF; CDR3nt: TGCGCCAGCAGCCTAACCGCGACGGAGCGGCAGTACTTC
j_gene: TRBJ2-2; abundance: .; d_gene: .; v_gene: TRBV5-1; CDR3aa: CATGMSGRGAGELFF; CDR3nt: TGCGCCACAGGGATGTCCGGCAGGGGGGCCGGGGAGCTGTTTTTT
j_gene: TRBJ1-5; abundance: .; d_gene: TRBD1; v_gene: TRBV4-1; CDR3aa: CASSQGTGYSNQPQHF; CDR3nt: TGCGCCAGCAGCCAAGGGACAGGCTATAGCAATCAGCCCCAGCATTTT
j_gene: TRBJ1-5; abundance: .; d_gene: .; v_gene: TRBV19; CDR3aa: CASSIGPNQPQHF; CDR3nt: TGTGCCAGTAGTATAGGCCCTAATCAGCCCCAGCATTTT
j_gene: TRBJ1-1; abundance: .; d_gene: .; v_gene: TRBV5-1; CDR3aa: CASSLTPNMNTEAFF; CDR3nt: TGCGCCAGCAGCTTAACTCCTAATATGAACACTGAAGCTTTCTTT
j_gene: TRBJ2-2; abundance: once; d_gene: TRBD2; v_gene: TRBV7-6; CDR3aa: CASLLRPAGVNTGELFF; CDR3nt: TGTGCCAGCCTCCTTCGTCCAGCGGGGGTCAACACCGGGGAGCTGTTTTTT
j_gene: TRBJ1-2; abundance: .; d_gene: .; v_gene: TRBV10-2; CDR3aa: CASSERATQRGYGYTF; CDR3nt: TGCGCCAGCAGTGAGCGGGCAACCCAACGTGGCTATGGCTACACCTTC
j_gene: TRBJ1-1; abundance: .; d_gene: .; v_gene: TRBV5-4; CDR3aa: CASSLVVQGAEAFF; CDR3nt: TGTGCCAGCAGCTTGGTGGTACAGGGCGCTGAAGCTTTCTTT
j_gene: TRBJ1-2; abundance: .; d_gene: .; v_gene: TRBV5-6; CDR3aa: CASSLDGGAHGYTF; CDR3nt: TGTGCCAGCAGCTTGGACGGGGGGGCCCATGGCTACACCTTC